The 7 T cell receptor beta chains given below trace back to one sample, sequenced in a study of cytomegalovirus exposure and HLA in healthy donors. 60 Vbeta and 13 Jbeta primers were used in PCR. Assay used: immunoSEQ multiplex PCR; TCRdb lists only in-frame clones, some missing. Here the sample table reports 150,000 to 200,000 clones. Material: PBMCs. The receptors were gathered from a boy younger than 18 in good health and CMV-seronegative.

This rearrangement joins TRBV7-2 to TRBJ1-2; 8 bases match TRBD1. Looked up from germline, CDR1 is SGHTA and CDR2 is FQGNSA. J gave up 2 bases and V 7 bases, and 9 bases lay outside the gene matches. There are 15 residues in the CDR3. This chain's CDR3 is CASTDRGGFNYGYTF. CDR3 bases: TGTGCCAGCACTGACAGGGGCGGTTTCAACTATGGCTACACCTTC.

This rearrangement joins TRBV6-5 to TRBJ1-5; TRBD1 matches 8 bases. The CDR3 loop spans 14 amino acids. Germline CDR1 MNHEY, CDR2 SVGAGI. V was pared by 5 bases and J by 1 base, with 1 base of the junction left unmatched. CDR3 coding DNA: TGTGCCAGCAGTAGGGACAGGAGCAATCAGCCCCAGCATTTT. Its translation: CASSRDRSNQPQHF.

The chain combines TRBV5-1 with TRBJ1-1; D is undetermined. The V end lost 3 bases, the J end lost 4 bases, and 13 bases lay between the germline ends. This CDR3 has 14 residues. From germline, CDR1 is SGHRS and CDR2 YFSETQ. The CDR3 here is CASSSNTGITEAFF. Here the CDR3 DNA reads TGCGCCAGCAGCTCAAACACCGGGATCACTGAAGCTTTCTTT. The full variable domain, its missing parts supplied by reference TRBV5-1 and TRBJ1-1, is KAGVTQTPRYLIKTRGQQVTLSCSPISGHRSVSWYQQTPGQGLQFLFEYFSETQRNKGNFPGRFSGRQFSNSRSEMNVSTLELGDSALYLCASSSNTGITEAFFGQGTRLTVV.

The V and J genes are TRBV5-1 and TRBJ2-3; 10 nucleotides match TRBD1. CDR3 length equals 15 residues. The germline V gene has CDR1 SGHRS and CDR2 YFSETQ. The V and J ends lost 4 bases and 3 bases, in that order; junction bases with no gene match: 5. Here the CDR3 DNA reads TGCGCCAGCAGCCCGGACAGGGGGAGGACAGATACGCAGTATTTT. The encoded protein is CASSPDRGRTDTQYF.

As concerns this clone: An end of the junction does not agree with germline; a read error may underlie this. The chain uses TRBV5-1 and TRBJ1-6, with D possibly matching TRBD1 (5 bases). Looked up from germline, CDR1 is SGHRS and CDR2 is YFSETQ. This CDR3 is built from 15 residues. This CDR3 is CVSSYDWGDEAPLHF. The DNA of the CDR3 is TGCGTCAGCAGCTATGACTGGGGGGACGAGGCACCCCTCCACTTT.

The chain links TRBV5-5 to TRBJ2-7; 8 bases match TRBD2. The trim removed 4 bases at V and 4 bases at J, leaving 7 bases unmatched. The length of the CDR3 is 14 residues. Germline V gives CDR1 SGHKS, CDR2 YYEKEE (reference sequence). CDR3 DNA: TGTGCCAGCAGCGTCATAGCGGGAAGTTACGAGCAGTACTTC. It codes for CASSVIAGSYEQYF.

The CDR3, as DNA: TGTGCCAGCAGCCCGAGGGGGCCCCAGGGCTATGAGCAGTTCTTC. As protein: CASSPRGPQGYEQFF. The rearrangement uses TRBV4-2 and TRBJ2-1, with 7 bases aligning to TRBD1. The CDR3 extends over 15 amino acids. The ends lost 4 bases at V and 8 bases at J; junction bases unmatched: 11. The germline V gene encodes CDR1 LGHNA and CDR2 YNFKEQ.